The entry that follows covers one TCR beta chain sequence. This clonotype turned up a few times. Its antigen has not been determined. No much larger clonotype is one base removed from it; base qualities were not supplied. This sample was taken from a study of human T cells and chemical hapten exposure (dated by TCRdb to the early 2020s). A note on the overall study: For sensitization, 2% DPC in acetone was applied to an approximately 2 cm by approximately 2 cm area of upper inner arm skin. Patient blood was sampled pre-sensitization (week 0) and at 2, 6 and about 24 weeks after DPC sensitization. Weekly therapeutic DPC doses were additionally applied to the scalp of patients throughout the roughly 23-week study period. Blood for TCR sequencing was provided by twenty-nine alopecia patients at one to four time points (pre-sensitization, 2, 6 and 24 weeks). Patch testing was performed on the upper back with Finn chambers containing 0.01% DPC, and the patch tests were scored after 6 days according to International Contact Dermatitis Research Group standards. Libraries were pooled for sequencing, and variation in per-sample TCR yields was attributed mainly to small differences in library volumes within the pool. Alopecia areata with under or over 50% scalp involvement, alopecia totalis and alopecia universalis were represented in the patient cohort, which was mostly female. Peripheral blood TCR repertoire changes were tracked in vivo in alopecia patients during primary and secondary sensitization to the hapten diphenylcyclopropenone (DPC). Here is what the overall study found, with its caveats: After repeated subsampling, changes were observed in the strength of the expansion versus patch-test correlation and in the threshold at which the correlation became significant. Because every patient had alopecia, a presumed autoimmune disease, the patients' immune response might differ from that of healthy individuals. Expanded TCRs formed significantly more large CDR3 similarity clusters than pre-sensitization or healthy control sets, consistent with antigen-driven responses. The number of TCRs above 1 in 1000 frequency did not change with DPC sensitization; there was no evidence of global repertoire structure alterations. The number of PT1 expanded TCRs positively correlated with patch test score, significant at thresholds 8, 16 and 32 but not 4.

The library was prepared using RACE. Instrument used: NextSeq 500. Library preparation attached unique molecular identifiers to individual cDNA molecules for quantitative, reproducible TCR counting. Each blood RNA sample was used to sequence both TCR alpha and TCR beta chains. On the study's bioinformatics: The median number of TCRs per sample was approximately 96,000, ranging from roughly 23,224 to 700,000. V, J and CDR3 annotation of the TCR reads was performed with the Decombinator software suite. Every sample was subsampled to the same number of TCRs (28,000) for the PS versus PT1 abundance plots. Expanded TCRs were defined as absent before sensitization and observed at least eight times at the 2-week time point. The public reads were run again by TCRdb, first through fastp at Q25 and then through MiXCR, and only productive beta chains were kept. Every distinct CDR3 protein forms one entry, paired with its most common genes and DNA. The V and J calls, along with clone size, are taken from TCRdb and not from the paper's own processing. Present in this sample are some 300,000 distinct CDR3 sequences, around 5% of which were seen just once. The top ten constitute roughly 8.2% of the sample.

The germline V gene (reference sequence) specifies MNHNY as CDR1 and SVGAGI as CDR2. The CDR3 numbers 13 residues from cysteine through phenylalanine. Only CDR3 DNA remains: 39 bases, in frame from the first base. V drops 5 bases and J drops 5 bases, leaving 12 bases in between. What the time point label conveys for this sample: pre-sensitization, week 0. The sample's treatment or condition, from its label and the paper: therapeutic diphenylcyclopropenone sensitization with weekly scalp DPC. At each patch-test visit, blood was drawn before the patch test was applied. Eligible patients were aged 18 to 70, diagnosed with alopecia, deemed suitable for DPC therapy, and excluded if pregnant. Total RNA was extracted from unfractionated whole blood collected in Tempus Blood RNA tubes.

This sequence was found in a young woman with alopecia areata. Some clones in this sample may be carry-over from other donors' samples. Recombination joined TRBV6-6 with TRBJ1-1, with a weak D call of TRBD1 (5 bases match). This sample comprised whole blood, obtained in connection with sensitization to the hapten diphenylcyclopropenone (DPC). The CDR3 amino acid sequence is: CASSADPGTEAFF. Read as DNA, the sequence is TGTGCCAGCAGTGCGGATCCAGGGACTGAAGCTTTCTTT.